This section outlines one T cell receptor (beta chain) sequence together with its context. This sample stems from a study of patients and donors after allogeneic stem cell transplantation. TCRdb re-derived calls from the RT-PCR reads in MiXCR, one entry per CDR3 protein. This sample has about a million distinct CDR3 sequences; about a sixth occur once, and the top ten carry about 6%. The V gene lost 8 bases and the J gene lost 0 bases, with 10 bases spanning the gap. Germline V gene sequence: CDR1 LGHDT, CDR2 YNNKEL (reference sequence). The CDR3 covers 13 residues. The TCR comes from a human donor who was either an allogeneic HSCT recipient or a stem cell or donor lymphocyte infusion donor (not recorded which). It is not recorded whose cells these are; they may come from a transplant donor. V and J are TRBV3-1 and TRBJ2-5; possibly TRBD1 for D (6 bases). Source material: blood, either unsorted or a sorted T cell fraction (not recorded which). The CDR3 DNA sequence: TGTGCCAGCGGGACAACGTACCAAGAGACCCAGTACTTC. Its protein is CASGTTYQETQYF.